This T cell receptor (beta chain) was observed in a study of T cells in Graves' hyperthyroidism and ophthalmopathy. The wider study: Peripheral blood was taken when the disease was first diagnosed, before any treatment began.

Patients were excluded because of uncontrolled infection, other autoimmune disease, pregnancy or lactation. The CDR3 regions of TCR beta were amplified from RNA transcripts. HTBI primers were the set used in a first-round RT-PCR of the TCR CDR3. TCRdb processed the multiplex PCR reads anew with MiXCR; each CDR3 protein has one entry. In the table there are around 400,000 distinct CDR3 sequences, 15% to 18% of which are singletons. This clonotype appeared many times. The TCR sequence derives from a woman between 18 and 30 years old with Graves' hyperthyroidism that later progressed to Graves' ophthalmopathy. Sequenced input: blood.

In DNA, the CDR3 is TGTGCCAGCAGCGTGGACACTAGCGGCTACAATGAGCAGTTCTTC. Translation gives CASSVDTSGYNEQFF. The gene calls are TRBV2 and TRBJ2-1; the match to TRBD2 covers 8 bases. The CDR3 is 15 residues long. Germline CDR1 and CDR2: SNHLY and FYNNEI. V lost 6 bases to trimming and J lost 3 bases; unmatched junction nucleotides: 7.